These T cell receptor beta chains were read from a single sample in a study of blood T cells in healthy people across ages. A single record per CDR3 protein comes from TCRdb applying MiXCR to the 5' RACE reads. The table shows some 1.8 million distinct CDR3 sequences, with roughly two fifths occurring only once. Sequenced input: blood. The receptors come from a human donor in good health. Each CDR3 is given with its conserved first and last residue. The order of the fields is D gene, V gene, clone size, J gene, CDR3 protein, CDR3 DNA. D genes are given only for firm matches. Rows may omit the clone size; those that give it use once, few, many or a size class.

d_gene: TRBD1; v_gene: TRBV29-1; abundance: few; j_gene: TRBJ2-5; CDR3aa: CSGDLTGVETQYF; CDR3nt: TGCAGCGGCGACCTGACAGGGGTTGAGACCCAGTACTTC
d_gene: TRBD2; v_gene: TRBV7-6; abundance: NA; j_gene: TRBJ2-1; CDR3aa: CASSQIPGGRREQFF; CDR3nt: TGTGCCAGCAGCCAGATACCGGGAGGGAGGCGTGAGCAGTTCTTC
d_gene: NA; v_gene: TRBV4-3; abundance: NA; j_gene: TRBJ1-2; CDR3aa: CASSQDGINYGYTF; CDR3nt: TGCGCCAGCAGCCAAGATGGCATTAACTATGGCTACACCTTC
d_gene: TRBD1; v_gene: TRBV20-1; abundance: few; j_gene: TRBJ1-4; CDR3aa: CSASQQGAAEKLFF; CDR3nt: TGCAGTGCTAGTCAACAGGGGGCGGCGGAAAAACTGTTTTTT
d_gene: NA; v_gene: TRBV28; abundance: few; j_gene: TRBJ2-7; CDR3aa: CASSLGAGSREQYF; CDR3nt: TGTGCCAGCAGTTTAGGAGCGGGTTCGAGGGAGCAGTACTTC
d_gene: NA; v_gene: TRBV4-1; abundance: NA; j_gene: TRBJ1-6; CDR3aa: CASSPKLPDRSGSYNSPLHF; CDR3nt: TGCGCCAGCAGCCCCAAACTACCAGACAGGTCGGGCTCCTATAATTCACCCCTCCACTTT
d_gene: NA; v_gene: TRBV7-9; abundance: NA; j_gene: TRBJ2-1; CDR3aa: CASSFWEHNEQFF; CDR3nt: TGTGCCAGCAGCTTCTGGGAACACAATGAGCAGTTCTTC
d_gene: NA; v_gene: TRBV11-2; abundance: once; j_gene: TRBJ2-3; CDR3aa: CASSLRSRGLTDTQYF; CDR3nt: TGTGCCAGCAGCCTGCGGTCTAGGGGTTTGACAGATACGCAGTATTTT
d_gene: TRBD1; v_gene: TRBV29-1; abundance: NA; j_gene: TRBJ1-1; CDR3aa: CSVEDLGTGGLGEAFF; CDR3nt: TGCAGCGTTGAAGATCTCGGGACAGGGGGTCTGGGTGAAGCTTTCTTT
d_gene: TRBD1; v_gene: TRBV4-1; abundance: NA; j_gene: TRBJ1-2; CDR3aa: CASSHYGQDWGYTF; CDR3nt: TGCGCCAGCAGCCATTACGGACAGGATTGGGGCTACACCTTC
d_gene: NA; v_gene: TRBV7-2; abundance: few; j_gene: TRBJ2-7; CDR3aa: CASSLPQGTGEQYF; CDR3nt: TGTGCCAGCAGCTTACCCCAGGGGACTGGAGAGCAGTACTTC
d_gene: NA; v_gene: TRBV7-3; abundance: few; j_gene: TRBJ2-3; CDR3aa: CASSSIATDTQYF; CDR3nt: TGTGCCAGCAGCTCCATAGCTACAGATACGCAGTATTTT
d_gene: NA; v_gene: TRBV5-1; abundance: NA; j_gene: TRBJ1-6; CDR3aa: CASSLVSEGSPLHF; CDR3nt: TGCGCCAGCAGCTTGGTGTCCGAGGGATCACCCCTCCACTTT
d_gene: NA; v_gene: TRBV7-9; abundance: NA; j_gene: TRBJ2-7; CDR3aa: CASSLGALGEQYF; CDR3nt: TGTGCCAGCAGCTTAGGAGCGCTTGGCGAGCAGTACTTC
d_gene: NA; v_gene: TRBV10-3; abundance: NA; j_gene: TRBJ1-4; CDR3aa: CATATGSGLPGELFF; CDR3nt: TGTGCCACCGCAACCGGTTCGGGACTTCCTGGGGAACTGTTTTTT
d_gene: NA; v_gene: TRBV5-1; abundance: NA; j_gene: TRBJ1-2; CDR3aa: CASKASTGTDYGYTF; CDR3nt: TGCGCCAGCAAAGCTAGCACCGGGACGGACTATGGCTACACCTTC
d_gene: TRBD1; v_gene: TRBV6-2/TRBV6-3; abundance: few; j_gene: TRBJ1-1; CDR3aa: CASSFEYPAGGTEAFF; CDR3nt: TGTGCCAGCAGTTTCGAGTATCCGGCAGGGGGTACTGAAGCTTTCTTT
d_gene: TRBD2; v_gene: TRBV4-3; abundance: NA; j_gene: TRBJ2-3; CDR3aa: CASSHLPGPGGPATQYF; CDR3nt: TGCGCCAGCAGCCACCTCCCCGGCCCGGGAGGGCCAGCTACGCAGTATTTT
d_gene: NA; v_gene: TRBV12-3/TRBV12-4; abundance: few; j_gene: TRBJ2-5; CDR3aa: CASSLTGGGGKETQYF; CDR3nt: TGTGCCAGCAGTCTCACTGGGGGCGGGGGTAAAGAGACCCAGTACTTC
d_gene: NA; v_gene: TRBV4-2; abundance: NA; j_gene: TRBJ1-2; CDR3aa: CTSSQEGGTSYGYTF; CDR3nt: TGTACCAGCAGCCAAGAGGGTGGGACGTCCTATGGCTACACCTTC
d_gene: TRBD1; v_gene: TRBV9; abundance: NA; j_gene: TRBJ2-3; CDR3aa: CACSVGTGRTDTQYF; CDR3nt: TGTGCCTGCAGCGTAGGGACAGGGCGCACAGATACGCAGTATTTT
d_gene: NA; v_gene: TRBV5-1; abundance: few; j_gene: TRBJ2-7; CDR3aa: CASSPGDSSHEQYF; CDR3nt: TGCGCCAGCAGCCCGGGGGACAGTAGCCACGAGCAGTACTTC
d_gene: TRBD1; v_gene: TRBV18; abundance: few; j_gene: TRBJ2-7; CDR3aa: CASSPNGQGAHEQYF; CDR3nt: TGTGCCAGCTCACCGAATGGGCAGGGGGCACACGAGCAGTACTTC
d_gene: TRBD2; v_gene: TRBV20-1; abundance: NA; j_gene: TRBJ2-5; CDR3aa: CSATTSGSPQETQYF; CDR3nt: TGCAGTGCCACGACTAGCGGCTCTCCTCAAGAGACCCAGTACTTC
d_gene: TRBD2; v_gene: TRBV20-1; abundance: NA; j_gene: TRBJ2-7; CDR3aa: CSAATLAGKSYEQYF; CDR3nt: TGCAGTGCGGCAACCCTAGCGGGGAAATCCTACGAGCAGTACTTC
d_gene: NA; v_gene: TRBV20-1; abundance: NA; j_gene: TRBJ1-2; CDR3aa: CSATDRTDTKDGYTF; CDR3nt: TGCAGTGCTACCGACCGGACAGATACTAAGGATGGCTACACCTTC
d_gene: TRBD1; v_gene: TRBV29-1; abundance: few; j_gene: TRBJ2-7; CDR3aa: CSVRGTGAYEQYF; CDR3nt: TGCAGCGTCCGAGGGACAGGGGCCTACGAGCAGTACTTC